This record concerns one T cell receptor (beta chain) sequence. TCRdb's table, derived via immunoSEQ multiplex PCR, lists solely in-frame clones and lacks some. The table lists approximately 150,000 clones, almost 80% of them singletons. The record originates from a study of blood T cell repertoires in COVID-19. Study-wide context: From the United States, Italy and Spain came samples of acute and convalescent COVID-19.

This TCR was sampled from a man between 50 and 59 years old with active or convalescent COVID-19. Material: peripheral blood.

CDR3 coding DNA: TGTGCCAGCAGTCCCGGACTGCTATATGGCTACACCTTC. It encodes CASSPGLLYGYTF. This sequence joins TRBV27 and TRBJ1-2; D unclear. Trimming cost V 5 bases and J 5 bases, with 12 bases left between them. Germline-derived CDR1 and CDR2 are MNHEY and SMNVEV (reference sequence). The CDR3 loop spans 13 amino acids.